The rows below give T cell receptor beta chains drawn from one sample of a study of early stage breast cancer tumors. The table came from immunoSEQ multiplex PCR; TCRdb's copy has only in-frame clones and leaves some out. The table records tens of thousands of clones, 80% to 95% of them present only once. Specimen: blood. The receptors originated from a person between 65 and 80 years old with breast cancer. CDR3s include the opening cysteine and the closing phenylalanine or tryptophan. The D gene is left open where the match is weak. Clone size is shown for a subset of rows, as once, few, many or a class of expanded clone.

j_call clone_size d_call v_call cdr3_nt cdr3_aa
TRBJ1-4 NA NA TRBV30 TGTGCCTGGAGTGTAGGCGGGAGTAATGAAAAACTGTTTTTT CAWSVGGSNEKLFF
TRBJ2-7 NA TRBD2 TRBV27 TGTGCCAGCAGTCGTTCCGAGGGGACTAGTCCTGGGCTCCACGAGCAGTACTTC CASSRSEGTSPGLHEQYF
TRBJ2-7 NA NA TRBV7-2 TGTGCCAGCAGCTCCGAACAGGCTAGCGAGCAGTACTTC CASSSEQASEQYF
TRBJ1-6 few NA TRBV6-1 TGTGCCAGCAGTCCCCAGCGGGAAAGGTCACCCCTCCACTTT CASSPQRERSPLHF
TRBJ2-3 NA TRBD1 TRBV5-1 TGCGCCAGCAGCCCGGGACAGCCCACAGATACGCAGTATTTT CASSPGQPTDTQYF
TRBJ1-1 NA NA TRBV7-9 TGTGCCAGCAGCCCATCGAGACAGGACTCTGAAGCTTTCTTT CASSPSRQDSEAFF
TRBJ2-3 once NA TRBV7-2 TGTGCCAGCAGCCCCAGGGGTACAGATACGCAGTATTTT CASSPRGTDTQYF
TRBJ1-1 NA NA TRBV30 TGTGCCTCTGCCCAAGAAGCGGGGAATGAAGCTTTCTTT CASAQEAGNEAFF
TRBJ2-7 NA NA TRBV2 TGTGCCAGCAGTGGTGACATCGGCTCCTACGAGCAGTACTTC CASSGDIGSYEQYF
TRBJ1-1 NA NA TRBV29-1 TGCAGCGTTGGGGAGAGCGGCCTGGGTGAAGCTTTCTTT CSVGESGLGEAFF
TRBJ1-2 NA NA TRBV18 TGTGCCAGCTCACCTGGATCGGGGAACTATGGCTACACCTTC CASSPGSGNYGYTF
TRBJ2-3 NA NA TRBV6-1 TGTGCCAGCTCAGGGGAAAGCACAGATACGCAGTATTTT CASSGESTDTQYF
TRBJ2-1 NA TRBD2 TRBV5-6 TGTGCCAGCAGCTGGGGTACTAGCGGGGGACAGTTCTTC CASSWGTSGGQFF
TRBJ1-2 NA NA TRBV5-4 TGTGCCAGCAGACCGGACTTACTGAACTATGGCTACACCTTC CASRPDLLNYGYTF
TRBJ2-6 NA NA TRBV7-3 TGTGCCAGCAGCTTAACTCCCCGCTCTGGGGCCAACGTCCTGACTTTC CASSLTPRSGANVLTF
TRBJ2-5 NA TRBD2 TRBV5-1 TGCGCCAGCACCTGGGGGGGGATTGAGACCCAGTACTTC CASTWGGIETQYF
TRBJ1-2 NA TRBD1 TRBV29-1 TGCAGCGTTGAAGAGGGACAGCGCTATGGCTACACCTTC CSVEEGQRYGYTF
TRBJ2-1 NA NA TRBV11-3 TGTGCCAGCAGCTTAGGTACGGGAGCCTACAATGAGCAGTTCTTC CASSLGTGAYNEQFF
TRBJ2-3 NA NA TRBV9 TGTGCCAGCAGCCCTACTACGAACACAGATACGCAGTATTTT CASSPTTNTDTQYF
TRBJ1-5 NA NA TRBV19 TGTGCCAGTAGTATGGGCCGGGGGGGCAATCAGCCCCAGCATTTT CASSMGRGGNQPQHF
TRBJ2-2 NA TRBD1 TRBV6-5 TGTGCCAGCAGTGGGACAGGGGTAGGGACCGGGGAGCTGTTTTTT CASSGTGVGTGELFF
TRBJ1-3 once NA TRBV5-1 TGCGCCAGCAGCTTGGTTCCCGAGGCCTCCGGTACAGGAAACACCATATATTTT CASSLVPEASGTGNTIYF
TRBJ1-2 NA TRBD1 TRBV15 TGTGCCACCAGCGGACAGGGGTTTGGCTACACCTTC CATSGQGFGYTF
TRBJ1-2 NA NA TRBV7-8 TGTGCCAGCAGCTTAGGTGCGACAGGAATCTATGGCTACACCTTC CASSLGATGIYGYTF
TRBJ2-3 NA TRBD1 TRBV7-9 TGTGCCAGCAGTTCTCCACGGGACAGGATCACAGATACGCAGTATTTT CASSSPRDRITDTQYF
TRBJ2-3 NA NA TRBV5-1 TGCGCCAGCAGTGTGGCGGCCCGGGGGAGAGATACGCAGTATTTT CASSVAARGRDTQYF
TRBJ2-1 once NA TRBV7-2 TGTGCCAGCAGCCTAGGGCCACGTCACTCCTACAATGAGCAGTTCTTC CASSLGPRHSYNEQFF
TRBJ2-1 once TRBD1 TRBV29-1 TGCAGCGTCGGGGGACAGGCACGCAAGTTCTTC CSVGGQARKFF
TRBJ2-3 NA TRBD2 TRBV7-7 TGTGCCAGCAGCTTAGGACTAGCGGGGGCGGATACGCAGTATTTT CASSLGLAGADTQYF
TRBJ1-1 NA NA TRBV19 TGTGCCAGTAACTTTATTCGCCCAGGGAACACTGAAGCTTTCTTT CASNFIRPGNTEAFF
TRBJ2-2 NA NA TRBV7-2 TGTGCCAGCAGCTTAAACCCCGGACCCCCAGGGGTACTGTTTTTT CASSLNPGPPGVLFF
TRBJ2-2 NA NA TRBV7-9 TGTGCCAGCAGCTTAAGGGGCACCGGGGAGCTGTTTTTT CASSLRGTGELFF
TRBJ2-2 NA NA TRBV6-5 TGTGCCAGCAGTTATTTGAGGACAGATAACACCGGGGAGCTGTTTTTT CASSYLRTDNTGELFF
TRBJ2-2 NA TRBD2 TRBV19 TGTGCCAGTAGAACGGGGGGGCTGAACACCGGGGAGCTGTTTTTT CASRTGGLNTGELFF
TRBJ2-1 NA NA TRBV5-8 TGTGCCAGCAGCTTGGAGAGGACTCCTCAGTTCTTC CASSLERTPQFF
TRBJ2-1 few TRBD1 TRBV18 TGTGCCAGCCAAGGGGACAGAAGCAATGAGCAGTTCTTC CASQGDRSNEQFF
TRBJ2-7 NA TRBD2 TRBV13 TGTGCCAGCAGCTTAGCCAGTATGGGGCGGGAGGGATACGAGCAGTACTTC CASSLASMGREGYEQYF
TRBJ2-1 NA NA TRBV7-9 TGTGCCAGCAGCTTACATGGACTCGACAATGAGCAGTTCTTC CASSLHGLDNEQFF
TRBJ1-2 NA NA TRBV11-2 TGTGCCAGCAGCGGGGGCCCTAACTATGGCTACACCTTC CASSGGPNYGYTF
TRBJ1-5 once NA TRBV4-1 TGCGCCAGCAGCCTGCAACTTTATAGCAATCAGCCCCAGCATTTT CASSLQLYSNQPQHF